This entry describes one T cell receptor (beta chain). Trimming removed 5 bases at V and 2 bases at J, with 13 bases between. The CDR3 spans 15 residues. Germline V lookup: CDR1 MNHEY, CDR2 SMNVEV (reference sequence). This specimen comes from a study of control samples from healthy donors and cancer patients. Clones were read by immunoSEQ multiplex PCR, and TCRdb kept only the in-frame ones, dropping some. Altogether about 120,000 clones are present, more than 75% being singletons, with the ten largest covering 12%. The chain recombines TRBV27 with TRBJ1-5; possible D gene TRBD1, 5 bases. The TCR sequence derives from a man aged 25 to 45 in good health. The sequencing sample was made of blood. CDR3 in DNA: TGTGCCAGCAGTAGGGGTAGGGGCGGCAATCAGCCCCAGCATTTT. The encoded protein is CASSRGRGGNQPQHF.